The subject of this entry is one TCR beta chain. Its antigen remains unidentified. PCR was performed using 60 Vbeta and 13 Jbeta primers. Here immunoSEQ multiplex PCR was the method, and the copy in TCRdb shows in-frame clones only, minus some. The listing contains 160,000 or so clones. The record originates from a study of cytomegalovirus exposure and HLA in healthy donors. Study results and limitations: Using a false discovery rate of 0.05, a later analysis showed that roughly 16,000 TCR beta sequences were associated with HLA alleles. Reported findings show TCR beta sequences accurately forecast HLA-A and HLA-B alleles in most subjects.

Trimming removed 5 bases at V and 3 bases at J, with 17 bases between. Germline CDR1 LNHDA, CDR2 SQIVND (reference sequence). This CDR3 has 15 residues. This rearrangement joins TRBV19 to TRBJ2-7, with a weak D call TRBD2 (6 bases). The clonotype was recovered from a man aged 25-45 years in good health and CMV-seronegative. Material for sequencing was PBMCs. The CDR3 nucleotides read TGTGCCAGTAGTCCCCGAGGCGGGATTAACTACGAGCAGTACTTC. It is translated as CASSPRGGINYEQYF. The full variable domain, in which reference TRBV19 and TRBJ2-7 provide the parts outside the CDR3, is DGGITQSPKYLFRKEGQNVTLSCEQNLNHDAMYWYRQDPGQGLRLIYYSQIVNDFQKGDIAEGYSVSREKKESFPLTVTSAQKNPTAFYLCASSPRGGINYEQYFGPGTRLTVT.